This TCR beta chain derives from a study of response to subunit inactivated influenza vaccine. Study-wide results and limits: Each seasonal influenza vaccination, the authors suggested, recruits few new T cells.

Turning to this clonotype: Its antigen is unknown.

TCRdb processed the RT-PCR reads anew with MiXCR; each CDR3 protein has one entry. The sample yields around 540,000 distinct CDR3 sequences, approximately 10% seen once. The CDR3 has 16 residues. The V end was cut by 6 bases, the J end by 5 bases, with 20 bases between. Germline lookup yields CDR1 MNHEY and CDR2 SVGEGT. The sequence came from a man aged 50-59 years who received an inactivated influenza vaccine. V gene TRBV6-2 or TRBV6-3 combines with J gene TRBJ1-5, with D possibly TRBD1 on 6 matching bases. The specimen comprised PBMCs from blood, sampled on the day of vaccination. In DNA form, the CDR3 reads TGTGCCAGCAGCTCACGCCAGGGGAGGACGTATCAGCCCCAGCATTTT. Its translation is CASSSRQGRTYQPQHF.